Listed here is a single TCR beta chain. Its specificity is unknown. PCR was performed using 60 Vbeta and 13 Jbeta primers. Data came from immunoSEQ multiplex PCR; TCRdb stores just in-frame clones and leaves some out. The sample lists about 190,000 clones, 60% to 80% seen once, with about 3.1% in the top ten. The data are from a study of cytomegalovirus exposure and HLA in healthy donors. Study outcomes and limitations: A later analysis found most CMV-associated TCR beta chains apparently HLA-restricted.

Trimming left V 9 bases short and J 4 bases short, with 14 bases between. This CDR3 spans 13 amino acids. CDR1 is LNHNV, CDR2 YYDKDF, per germline (reference sequence). This TCR derives from a woman aged 25-40 years in good health and CMV-seropositive. This rearrangement joins TRBV15 to TRBJ2-3, with a tentative D call TRBD1 (6 bases). The sequencing input was PBMCs. CDR3 loop: CATMGALSDTQYF. The CDR3 DNA sequence: TGTGCCACGATGGGGGCGCTGTCAGATACGCAGTATTTT.